The rows below give T cell receptor beta chains drawn from one sample of a study of T cell responses to AZD1222 COVID-19 vaccine. Repertoires were generated with immunoSEQ multiplex PCR, while TCRdb's copy carries only in-frame clones and drops some. This table has 100,000 to 150,000 clones, roughly nine tenths appearing once. The material sequenced was peripheral blood, taken on day 0 of AZD1222 vaccination. Receptors originate from an adult in good health. Both conserved end residues are part of each CDR3. The D gene is left open where the match is weak. Only some rows state a clone size, as once, few, many or a class for expanded clones.

- | - | TRBJ2-7 | TRBV28 | TGTGCCAGCAGTTTAAACACTCCCTACGAGCAGTACTTC | CASSLNTPYEQYF
- | - | TRBJ1-3 | TRBV6-6 | TGTGCCAGCAGTGGAACAGGGTCTGGAAACACCATATATTTT | CASSGTGSGNTIYF
- | - | TRBJ2-2 | TRBV5-4 | TGTGCCAGCAGCCATGACTGGAACACCGGGGAGCTGTTTTTT | CASSHDWNTGELFF
- | - | TRBJ2-2 | TRBV11-3 | TGTGCCAGCAGCTTAGGGCCAAGGACCGGGGAGCTGTTTTTT | CASSLGPRTGELFF
- | TRBD1 | TRBJ1-2 | TRBV28 | TGTGCCAGCAGTGATGACAGGGGGATTAACTATGGCTACACCTTC | CASSDDRGINYGYTF
- | - | TRBJ2-1 | TRBV7-9 | TGTGCCAGCAGCATCGACAGTCGACGGCAGTTCTTC | CASSIDSRRQFF
- | - | TRBJ2-5 | TRBV6-4 | TGTGCCAGCAGTGAAAGTCCGGAGGAGACCCAGTACTTC | CASSESPEETQYF
- | - | TRBJ1-5 | TRBV19 | TGTGCCAGTAGTATAAAGGGGCCTCAGCCCCAGCATTTT | CASSIKGPQPQHF
- | TRBD2 | TRBJ2-7 | TRBV10-3 | TGTGCCATCAGGCCTACTAGCGGGGGGACATACGAGCAGTACTTC | CAIRPTSGGTYEQYF
- | - | TRBJ1-4 | TRBV7-2 | TGTGCCAGCAGCTTTGGGGGGGTAAATGAAAAACTGTTTTTT | CASSFGGVNEKLFF
- | - | TRBJ2-1 | TRBV9 | TGTGCCAGCAGCGTAGAGGACAATGAGCAGTTCTTC | CASSVEDNEQFF
- | - | TRBJ2-5 | TRBV7-8 | TGTGCCAGCAGCTTCACTAGGAAAGTGGGGCAAGAGACCCAGTACTTC | CASSFTRKVGQETQYF
- | TRBD1 | TRBJ1-6 | TRBV19 | TGTGCCAGTAGTTCCACCGGGACAGGGTCTTATAATTCACCCCTCCACTTT | CASSSTGTGSYNSPLHF
- | - | TRBJ2-2 | TRBV19 | TGTGCCGGGTCAGACAGCGGGGAGCTGTTTTTT | CAGSDSGELFF
once | TRBD1 | TRBJ2-2 | TRBV3-1/TRBV3-2 | TGTGCCAGCAGCCCTTGGGACAGATACACCGGGGAGCTGTTTTTT | CASSPWDRYTGELFF
once | TRBD2 | TRBJ2-7 | TRBV4-2 | TGTGCCAGCAGCCAGGTGATTTTAGCGGGGGGTCCTGACGAGCAGTACTTC | CASSQVILAGGPDEQYF
- | - | TRBJ2-7 | TRBV30 | TGTGCCTGGAGTGTCGGGGGCTACGAGCAGTACTTC | CAWSVGGYEQYF
- | TRBD1 | TRBJ2-1 | TRBV30 | TGTGCCTGGAGCCGGACAGGGGATGAGCAGTTCTTC | CAWSRTGDEQFF
- | - | TRBJ2-7 | TRBV2 | TGTGCCAGCAGGGAGGACGGTCCCTACGAGCAGTACTTC | CASREDGPYEQYF
- | TRBD1 | TRBJ1-1 | TRBV5-6 | TGTGCCAGCACCTCTTTGGGACAGCTTACTGAAGCTTTCTTT | CASTSLGQLTEAFF
- | - | TRBJ1-1 | TRBV6-2/TRBV6-3 | TGTGCCAGCAGTTACTACCTGGGGAACACTGAAGCTTTCTTT | CASSYYLGNTEAFF